This T cell receptor (beta chain) is from a study of cytomegalovirus exposure and HLA in healthy donors. J lost 7 bases, V lost 3 bases, and 5 bases had no gene match. The germline V gene has CDR1 GTSNPN and CDR2 SVGIG (reference sequence). The CDR3 totals 14 residues. This clone is a singleton in its sample. Antigen unknown. A multiplex PCR was run with 60 Vbeta primers and 13 Jbeta primers. In the authors' methods: Among the unique TCR beta chains that a later analysis counted, about 86 million in all, roughly 10 million were shared. Data came from immunoSEQ multiplex PCR; TCRdb stores just in-frame clones and leaves some out. V and J calls plus clone size are reproduced from that table; the DNA served to infer D and trimming. The sample records about 160,000 clones, under 80% being singletons. Study-level findings and limits: TCR beta chains associated with HLA were, in a later analysis, more clonally expanded than equally common others. Reports indicate that TCR beta sequences accurately predicted the HLA-A and HLA-B alleles of most subjects.

The receptor was derived from a man in his forties in good health and CMV-seronegative. The sequenced material came from PBMCs. The rearrangement joins TRBV30 to TRBJ2-2; 10 positions match TRBD1. The DNA for the CDR3 is TGTGCCTGGAGGAGACAGGGGGCTGACGGGGAGCTGTTTTTT. Protein product: CAWRRQGADGELFF.